Shown below are 9 T cell receptor beta chains from a single sample sequenced in a study of blood T cells in healthy people across ages. A second PCR, run for roughly 7 to 11 cycles, used a sample-barcoded 5' primer plus a J-beta primer mix. TCRdb re-called the 5' RACE reads through MiXCR, storing one row per CDR3 protein. The sample contains about 780,000 distinct CDR3 sequences, roughly 24% of which appear only once. Another study also made use of these data, one on T cells of mothers and their children.

Sequenced input: blood. The receptor source for this set is a boy aged 5-17 years in good health.

J is TRBJ2-5 and V is TRBV11-2, with 12 positions matching TRBD1. The CDR3 is 16 residues long. The trim removed 6 bases at V and 5 bases at J, leaving 10 bases unmatched. In germline, CDR1 is SGHAT, CDR2 FQNNGV. The CDR3 region has the DNA TGTGCCAGCAGTTATCACCGGGACAGGGGGCGGGAGACCCAGTACTTC. This translates into CASSYHRDRGRETQYF.

The rearrangement uses TRBV6-2 or TRBV6-3 and TRBJ2-7, with no clear D. The CDR3 totals 14 residues. V was shortened by 0 bases and J by 1 base, with 7 bases between the two germline ends. CDR1 MNHEY and CDR2 SVGEGT come from the germline V gene. DNA for the CDR3: TGTGCCAGCAGTTACTCGGCGGATTCCTACGAGCAGTACTTC. Encoded protein: CASSYSADSYEQYF.

This chain links TRBV2 with TRBJ2-6; no definite D call. The CDR3 contains 12 residues. CDR1 is SNHLY, CDR2 FYNNEI, per germline. V lost 7 bases and J lost 4, with 5 bases in between. The CDR3 protein is CASKSGANVLTF. As DNA, the CDR3 is TGTGCCAGCAAAAGCGGGGCCAACGTCCTGACTTTC. Together with reference TRBV2 and TRBJ2-6, the CDR3 gives the full variable domain: EPEVTQTPSHQVTQMGQEVILRCVPISNHLYFYWYRQILGQKVEFLVSFYNNEISEKSEIFDDQFSVERPDGSNFTLKIRSTKLEDSAMYFCASKSGANVLTFGAGSRLTVL.

The chain carries TRBV7-8 and TRBJ2-5, with 8 bases that match TRBD2. The tail of the sequence fits TRBJ2-1 better, so the J call may be wrong. The CDR3 runs 15 residues. Per the germline V gene, CDR1 is SGHVS and CDR2 is FQNEAQ. The CDR3 nucleotides are TGTGCCAGCAGCCCGATGGGTCCGGGGGGGCATGAGCAGTTCTTC. Its protein is CASSPMGPGGHEQFF.

Only a few counts were recorded for this clonotype. This chain joins TRBV7-6 and TRBJ2-5, with TRBD2 matching over 8 bases. With the DNA end fitting TRBJ2-1 better, the J assignment may be wrong. Germline V lookup: CDR1 SGHVS, CDR2 FNYEAQ. This CDR3 has 15 amino acids. The CDR3 reads CASSLASGAWEEQFF. CDR3 bases: TGTGCCAGCAGCTTAGCTAGCGGGGCCTGGGAAGAGCAGTTCTTC.

This chain joins TRBV10-2 and TRBJ2-1, with TRBD2 as a possible D gene (5 bases). Germline V gene data show CDR1 as WSHSY and CDR2 as SAAADI. V shed 4 bases and J shed 0 bases, with 10 bases lying between them. The CDR3 is 15 residues long. CDR3 region: CASSGGGFSYNEQFF. Here the CDR3 DNA reads TGCGCCAGCAGTGGTGGCGGGTTCTCCTACAATGAGCAGTTCTTC.

The genes are TRBV28 and TRBJ2-1; D is unclear. Germline V lookup: CDR1 MDHEN, CDR2 SYDVKM. The CDR3 has 15 amino acids. The ends were cut back, 5 bases at V and 0 bases at J, with 11 bases in the middle. The DNA for the CDR3 is TGTGCCAGCAGTCGGAAGATTGGCTCCTACAATGAGCAGTTCTTC. Its protein is CASSRKIGSYNEQFF.

The CDR3 loop reads CASSRPGSGEKLFF. The CDR3 coding sequence is TGCGCCAGCAGCCGACCAGGGAGTGGAGAAAAACTGTTTTTT. The rearrangement links TRBV4-1 to TRBJ1-4; a possible D gene is TRBD1 (5 bases). Trimming cost V 4 bases and J 8 bases, with 14 bases left between them. The CDR3 sequence is 14 residues long. The germline gives CDR1 MGHRA, CDR2 YSYEKL.

This clonotype was seen repeatedly, ten times or more. J is TRBJ2-1 and V is TRBV3-1, with D possibly being TRBD1 (6 bases). In germline, CDR1 is LGHDT, CDR2 YNNKEL (reference sequence). Trimming shortened V by 8 bases and J by 4 bases, and 9 bases separated the two germline ends. The CDR3 has 12 residues. CDR3 DNA: TGTGCCAGCGGGGGCCGGTACAATGAGCAGTTCTTC. Its translation is CASGGRYNEQFF.